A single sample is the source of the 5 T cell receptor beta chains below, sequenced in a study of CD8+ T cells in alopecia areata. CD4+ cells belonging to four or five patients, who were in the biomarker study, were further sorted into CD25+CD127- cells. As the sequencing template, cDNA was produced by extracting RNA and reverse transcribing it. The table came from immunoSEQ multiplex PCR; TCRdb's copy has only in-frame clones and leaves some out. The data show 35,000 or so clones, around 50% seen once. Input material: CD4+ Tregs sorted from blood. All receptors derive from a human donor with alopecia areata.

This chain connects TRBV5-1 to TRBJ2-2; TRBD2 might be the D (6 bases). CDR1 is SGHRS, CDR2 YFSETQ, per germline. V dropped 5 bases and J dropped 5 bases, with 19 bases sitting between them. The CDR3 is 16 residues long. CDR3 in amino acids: CASRRGGAGDTGELFF. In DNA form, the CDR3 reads TGCGCCAGCAGGCGGGGCGGTGCAGGAGATACCGGGGAGCTGTTTTTT.

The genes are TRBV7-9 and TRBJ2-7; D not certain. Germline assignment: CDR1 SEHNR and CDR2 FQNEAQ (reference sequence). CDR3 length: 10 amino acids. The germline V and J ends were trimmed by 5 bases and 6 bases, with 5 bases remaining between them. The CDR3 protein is CASSPSEQYF. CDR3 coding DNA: TGTGCCAGCAGCCCTTCCGAGCAGTACTTC. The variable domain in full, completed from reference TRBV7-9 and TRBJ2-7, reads DTGVSQNPRHKITKRGQNVTFRCDPISEHNRLYWYRQTLGQGPEFLTYFQNEAQLEKSRLLSDRFSAERPKGSFSTLEIQRTEQGDSAMYLCASSPSEQYFGPGTRLTVT.

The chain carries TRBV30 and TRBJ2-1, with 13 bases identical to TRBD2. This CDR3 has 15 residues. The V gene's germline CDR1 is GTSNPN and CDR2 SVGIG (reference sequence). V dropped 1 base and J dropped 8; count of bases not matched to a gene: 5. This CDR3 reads CAWSGTSGSEDEQFF. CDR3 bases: TGTGCCTGGAGTGGGACTAGCGGGAGTGAAGATGAGCAGTTCTTC. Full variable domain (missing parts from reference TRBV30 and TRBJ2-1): SQTIHQWPATLVQPVGSPLSLECTVEGTSNPNLYWYRQAAGRGLQLLFYSVGIGQISSEVPQNLSASRPQDRQFILSSKKLLLSDSGFYLCAWSGTSGSEDEQFFGPGTRLTVL.

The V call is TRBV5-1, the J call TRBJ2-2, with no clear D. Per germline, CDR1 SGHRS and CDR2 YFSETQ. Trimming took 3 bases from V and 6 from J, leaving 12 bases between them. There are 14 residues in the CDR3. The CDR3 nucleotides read TGCGCCAGCAGCTGGGCTAGAGCCGCCGGGGAGCTGTTTTTT. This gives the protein CASSWARAAGELFF.

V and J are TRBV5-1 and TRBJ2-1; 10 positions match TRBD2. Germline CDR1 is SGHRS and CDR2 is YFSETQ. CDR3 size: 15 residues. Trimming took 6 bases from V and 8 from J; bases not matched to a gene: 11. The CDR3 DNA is TGCGCCAGCATCCCCGGGACTAGCGTAGTCCATGAGCAGTTCTTC. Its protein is CASIPGTSVVHEQFF.